This T cell receptor (beta chain) was recorded in a study of blood T cell repertoires in COVID-19. Study as a whole: Collection of acute and convalescent COVID-19 samples took place in the United States, Italy and Spain. Nucleic acid was either cDNA or gDNA, and it came from T cells, B-cell-depleted T cells, or PBMCs.

The CDR3 has 14 residues. Trimming cost V 6 bases and J 2 bases, with 11 bases left between them. Looked up from germline, CDR1 is SNHLY and CDR2 is FYNNEI. In the authors' methods: By means of reference gene primer amplification, nucleated cell counts were estimated. The table came from immunoSEQ multiplex PCR; TCRdb's copy has only in-frame clones and leaves some out. Clone size and V and J calls were adopted from that table, with D and trimming inferred from the DNA. The sample contains roughly 150,000 clones, roughly 89% of which appear only once. A Seattle source enrolled patients during active infection and followed them longitudinally.

This receptor was obtained from a woman in her seventies with COVID-19, enrolled during active disease. Sequencing was done on a sample of peripheral blood. This chain connects TRBV2 to TRBJ2-1, with D tentatively TRBD2 (7 bases). The CDR3 coding sequence is TGTGCCAGCAGCGTAGGGGGGGCCTACAATGAGCAGTTCTTC. Translated, it gives CASSVGGAYNEQFF.